The 2 T cell receptor beta chains below come from one sample, sequenced in a study of blood T cells in healthy people across ages. PCR was performed a second time for roughly 6 to 12 cycles using a sample-barcoded 5' primer and a J-beta primer mix. TCRdb reprocessed the 5' RACE reads with MiXCR, giving one entry per CDR3 protein. The repertoire holds about 680,000 distinct CDR3 sequences, with more than 40% as singletons. Input material: blood. The receptor set was obtained from a woman aged 60-70 years in good health.

The J gene is TRBJ1-6, the V gene TRBV5-1; the D gene is possibly TRBD1 (6 bases). CDR1 is SGHRS and CDR2 is YFSETQ in the germline V gene. This CDR3 contains 14 residues. V dropped 4 bases and J dropped 8 bases, with 13 bases sitting between them. The CDR3 DNA is TGCGCCAGCAGCCCACAGGAGGGGGATTCACCCCTCCACTTT. It is translated as CASSPQEGDSPLHF.

This clonotype was recorded at least ten times. The chain employs TRBV10-3 and TRBJ2-7, with 10 bases matching TRBD1. The germline V gene encodes CDR1 ENHRY and CDR2 SYGVKD. The J segment lost 5 bases and the V segment lost 11 bases, leaving 12 bases of the junction unmatched. The CDR3 consists of 14 residues. CDR3 loop: CAATAGQGSHEQYF. The CDR3 bases are TGTGCCGCAACAGCGGGACAGGGGAGCCACGAGCAGTACTTC.